A selection of T cell receptor beta chains follows, all from one sample in a study of blood T cell repertoires in COVID-19. The repertoire was sequenced with immunoSEQ multiplex PCR; TCRdb's copy has only in-frame clones and lacks some. The sample has approximately 110,000 clones; 70% to 90% are singletons. The sequenced sample consisted of peripheral blood. All receptors come from a man aged 40-49 years with acute or convalescent COVID-19. Both conserved end residues are part of each CDR3. The D gene is left open where the match is weak. Not every row has a clone size; where given, it reads once, few, many or a size class.

v_gene: TRBV11-2; d_gene: -; abundance: -; j_gene: TRBJ2-2; CDR3nt: TGTGCCAGCAGCCCCGGGCGGGGTGCGAACACCGGGGAGCTGTTTTTT; CDR3aa: CASSPGRGANTGELFF
v_gene: TRBV5-1; d_gene: TRBD1; abundance: -; j_gene: TRBJ1-1; CDR3nt: TGCGCCAGCAGCTGGGGGACAGGGTCGGGCACTGAAGCTTTCTTT; CDR3aa: CASSWGTGSGTEAFF
v_gene: TRBV18; d_gene: TRBD1; abundance: -; j_gene: TRBJ2-2; CDR3nt: TGTGCCAGCTCACCACCGGGACAGGGAAACACCGGGGAGCTGTTTTTT; CDR3aa: CASSPPGQGNTGELFF
v_gene: TRBV21-1; d_gene: -; abundance: many; j_gene: TRBJ2-6; CDR3nt: TGTGCCAGCAGGTCCTTTAGCGGGGGGGCCTCTGGGGCCAACGTCCTGACTTTC; CDR3aa: CASRSFSGGASGANVLTF
v_gene: TRBV6-5; d_gene: -; abundance: -; j_gene: TRBJ2-7; CDR3nt: TGTGCCAGCAGGGCCAGCGAAAGCTCCTACGAGCAGTACTTC; CDR3aa: CASRASESSYEQYF
v_gene: TRBV5-1; d_gene: -; abundance: -; j_gene: TRBJ1-4; CDR3nt: TGCGCCAGCAGCCCTGGACAGCCAGCAACTAATGAAAAACTGTTTTTT; CDR3aa: CASSPGQPATNEKLFF
v_gene: TRBV5-1; d_gene: -; abundance: -; j_gene: TRBJ1-3; CDR3nt: TGCGCCAGCAGCTTGCAGGGGTTCGCTGGAAACACCATATATTTT; CDR3aa: CASSLQGFAGNTIYF
v_gene: TRBV4-1; d_gene: -; abundance: -; j_gene: TRBJ1-3; CDR3nt: TGCGCCAGCAGCAAACAGGGTTCCGCGGGAAACACCATATATTTT; CDR3aa: CASSKQGSAGNTIYF
v_gene: TRBV25-1; d_gene: TRBD1; abundance: -; j_gene: TRBJ1-2; CDR3nt: TGTGCCAGCAGTGGCCGGACAGGGGGCAACTATGGCTACACCTTC; CDR3aa: CASSGRTGGNYGYTF
v_gene: TRBV27; d_gene: -; abundance: -; j_gene: TRBJ2-3; CDR3nt: TGTGCCAGCAGTTTAAGCCCCAAGTTCAGGAAGTATTTT; CDR3aa: CASSLSPKFRKYF
v_gene: TRBV24-1; d_gene: -; abundance: once; j_gene: TRBJ2-1; CDR3nt: TGTGCCACCAGTGATTTGGTGCTCTCAGATGAGCAGTTCTTC; CDR3aa: CATSDLVLSDEQFF
v_gene: TRBV19; d_gene: TRBD1; abundance: -; j_gene: TRBJ2-2; CDR3nt: TGTGCCAGTAGTATTGATCCAGGGGGCGCAACCGGGGAGCTGTTTTTT; CDR3aa: CASSIDPGGATGELFF
v_gene: TRBV19; d_gene: TRBD2; abundance: -; j_gene: TRBJ2-2; CDR3nt: TGTGCCAGTAGTCCGGGGGGGAGAGACACCGGGGAGCTGTTTTTT; CDR3aa: CASSPGGRDTGELFF
v_gene: TRBV19; d_gene: TRBD1; abundance: -; j_gene: TRBJ2-1; CDR3nt: TGTGCCAGTAGTGTCGGGACAGGGAGAAATGAGCAGTTCTTC; CDR3aa: CASSVGTGRNEQFF
v_gene: TRBV29-1; d_gene: -; abundance: -; j_gene: TRBJ2-2; CDR3nt: TGCAGCGTTGACAGGGGGGACACCGGGGAGCTGTTTTTT; CDR3aa: CSVDRGDTGELFF
v_gene: TRBV12-3/TRBV12-4; d_gene: -; abundance: -; j_gene: TRBJ1-5; CDR3nt: TGTGCCAGCAGCACAGGGACTCAGCCCCAGCATTTT; CDR3aa: CASSTGTQPQHF
v_gene: TRBV18; d_gene: TRBD1; abundance: -; j_gene: TRBJ1-2; CDR3nt: TGTGCCAGCTCACGGGACAGCCTTTATGGCTACACCTTC; CDR3aa: CASSRDSLYGYTF
v_gene: TRBV5-1; d_gene: -; abundance: -; j_gene: TRBJ2-7; CDR3nt: TGCGCCAGCAGCAAGGTCGTGGGGGCTACCTACGAGCAGTACTTC; CDR3aa: CASSKVVGATYEQYF
v_gene: TRBV7-2; d_gene: TRBD2; abundance: -; j_gene: TRBJ2-7; CDR3nt: TGTGCCAGCAGTGGACGACTTAGTAGCGGGGGGGCCCAACACGAGCAGTACTTC; CDR3aa: CASSGRLSSGGAQHEQYF
v_gene: TRBV4-1; d_gene: -; abundance: -; j_gene: TRBJ1-2; CDR3nt: TGCGCCAGCAGGGAGATTCTTGGGTATGGCTACACCTTC; CDR3aa: CASREILGYGYTF
v_gene: TRBV5-1; d_gene: -; abundance: -; j_gene: TRBJ1-2; CDR3nt: TGCGCCAGCAGCTTGGAAGGGCAGGGATACTATGGCTACACCTTC; CDR3aa: CASSLEGQGYYGYTF
v_gene: TRBV5-5; d_gene: TRBD2; abundance: -; j_gene: TRBJ2-1; CDR3nt: TGTGCCAGCAGCTTGGGGATAGCGGGGGCGTACAATGAGCAGTTCTTC; CDR3aa: CASSLGIAGAYNEQFF
v_gene: TRBV7-2; d_gene: TRBD2; abundance: -; j_gene: TRBJ2-5; CDR3nt: TGTGCCAGCAGTACTCTAGCGGGCCAAGAGACCCAGTACTTC; CDR3aa: CASSTLAGQETQYF
v_gene: TRBV29-1; d_gene: -; abundance: -; j_gene: TRBJ1-4; CDR3nt: TGCAGCGTTGGGTCCGGGAATGAAAAACTGTTTTTT; CDR3aa: CSVGSGNEKLFF
v_gene: TRBV5-1; d_gene: -; abundance: few; j_gene: TRBJ2-7; CDR3nt: TGCGCCAGCAGCTTGGTTGGCACGTCCTACGAGCAGTACTTC; CDR3aa: CASSLVGTSYEQYF
v_gene: TRBV5-5; d_gene: -; abundance: once; j_gene: TRBJ1-6; CDR3nt: TGTGCCAGCAGCCCCGGGGGGTCAGGCTCACCCCTCCACTTT; CDR3aa: CASSPGGSGSPLHF
v_gene: TRBV11-2; d_gene: TRBD1; abundance: -; j_gene: TRBJ1-2; CDR3nt: TGTGCCAGCAGCTTCAGAGGGACGGGAGGGACAGGGTATGGCTACACCTTC; CDR3aa: CASSFRGTGGTGYGYTF
v_gene: TRBV18; d_gene: -; abundance: once; j_gene: TRBJ1-4; CDR3nt: TGTGCCAGCTCCCTGGACAGAGTAAATGAAAAACTGTTTTTT; CDR3aa: CASSLDRVNEKLFF
v_gene: TRBV29-1; d_gene: TRBD1; abundance: -; j_gene: TRBJ2-6; CDR3nt: TGCAGCGTTGAAAGACAGGGGGCGCCAGGGGCCAACGTCCTGACTTTC; CDR3aa: CSVERQGAPGANVLTF
v_gene: TRBV2; d_gene: -; abundance: -; j_gene: TRBJ1-1; CDR3nt: TGTGCCAGCAGTGAAGCAGGGGGAAAGACTGAAGCTTTCTTT; CDR3aa: CASSEAGGKTEAFF
v_gene: TRBV13; d_gene: -; abundance: -; j_gene: TRBJ2-5; CDR3nt: TGTGCCAGCAGCCGGGACAACCTCAAGACCCAGTACTTC; CDR3aa: CASSRDNLKTQYF
v_gene: TRBV3-1/TRBV3-2; d_gene: -; abundance: -; j_gene: TRBJ1-1; CDR3nt: TGTGCCAGCAGCCACCTAGGACACCTCAACACTGAAGCTTTCTTT; CDR3aa: CASSHLGHLNTEAFF
v_gene: TRBV11-2; d_gene: TRBD2; abundance: -; j_gene: TRBJ2-5; CDR3nt: TGTGCCAGCAGCTTACAGCGGGGGTACCAAGAGACCCAGTACTTC; CDR3aa: CASSLQRGYQETQYF
v_gene: TRBV27; d_gene: TRBD1; abundance: -; j_gene: TRBJ1-4; CDR3nt: TGTGCCAGCAGTTTCTCGGGACAGGGGGCGGCTAATGAAAAACTGTTTTTT; CDR3aa: CASSFSGQGAANEKLFF
v_gene: TRBV10-3; d_gene: TRBD1; abundance: once; j_gene: TRBJ2-1; CDR3nt: TGTGCCATCAGTGACGGGACAGGGAATGAGCAGTTCTTC; CDR3aa: CAISDGTGNEQFF
v_gene: TRBV12-3/TRBV12-4; d_gene: TRBD2; abundance: -; j_gene: TRBJ2-3; CDR3nt: TGTGCCAGCATGACTAGCGGAACAGATACGCAGTATTTT; CDR3aa: CASMTSGTDTQYF
v_gene: TRBV11-2; d_gene: -; abundance: -; j_gene: TRBJ1-5; CDR3nt: TGTGCCAGCAGCTCGGGGATTAGCAATCAGCCCCAGCATTTT; CDR3aa: CASSSGISNQPQHF
v_gene: TRBV18; d_gene: -; abundance: -; j_gene: TRBJ1-1; CDR3nt: TGTGCCAGCTCACCTTTCGGGGGGCAGAACACTGAAGCTTTCTTT; CDR3aa: CASSPFGGQNTEAFF
v_gene: TRBV7-2; d_gene: TRBD1; abundance: once; j_gene: TRBJ2-2; CDR3nt: TGTGCCAGCAGCTTAACAGGGGGCACCGGGGAGCTGTTTTTT; CDR3aa: CASSLTGGTGELFF
v_gene: TRBV3-1/TRBV3-2; d_gene: -; abundance: -; j_gene: TRBJ2-7; CDR3nt: TGTGCCAGCAGCCAAGGATTGGAGGGCTACGAGCAGTACTTC; CDR3aa: CASSQGLEGYEQYF
v_gene: TRBV6-1; d_gene: TRBD1; abundance: -; j_gene: TRBJ2-3; CDR3nt: TGTGCCAGCAGTGACTTACAGGGGGCTGGGACAGATACGCAGTATTTT; CDR3aa: CASSDLQGAGTDTQYF
v_gene: TRBV4-1; d_gene: TRBD1; abundance: -; j_gene: TRBJ1-5; CDR3nt: TGCGCCAGCAGCGAGGGACAGTACAATCAGCCCCAGCATTTT; CDR3aa: CASSEGQYNQPQHF
v_gene: TRBV6-1; d_gene: -; abundance: -; j_gene: TRBJ2-1; CDR3nt: TGTGCCAGCAGTGACCGTAGCGCTACTACCTACAATGAGCAGTTCTTC; CDR3aa: CASSDRSATTYNEQFF
v_gene: TRBV11-2; d_gene: TRBD1; abundance: once; j_gene: TRBJ2-3; CDR3nt: TGTGCCAGCAGCCAGGGACAGACAGATACGCAGTATTTT; CDR3aa: CASSQGQTDTQYF
v_gene: TRBV5-4; d_gene: TRBD1; abundance: -; j_gene: TRBJ2-1; CDR3nt: TGTGCCAGCGGGGACAGGGTTGACAATGAGCAGTTCTTC; CDR3aa: CASGDRVDNEQFF
v_gene: TRBV6-5; d_gene: -; abundance: -; j_gene: TRBJ1-1; CDR3nt: TGTGCCAGCACCGTCAGGGAAAACACTGAAGCTTTCTTT; CDR3aa: CASTVRENTEAFF
v_gene: TRBV6-6; d_gene: -; abundance: -; j_gene: TRBJ1-5; CDR3nt: TGTGCCATAAGCCGATTTGGCAATCAGCCCCAGCATTTT; CDR3aa: CAISRFGNQPQHF
v_gene: TRBV6-6; d_gene: -; abundance: once; j_gene: TRBJ1-4; CDR3nt: TGTGCCAGCAGTTACGGCGGCAGGGGATCTAATGAAAAACTGTTTTTT; CDR3aa: CASSYGGRGSNEKLFF
v_gene: TRBV29-1; d_gene: -; abundance: -; j_gene: TRBJ1-2; CDR3nt: TGCAGCGTTGAAGGTTTCGGGAACTATGGCTACACCTTC; CDR3aa: CSVEGFGNYGYTF
v_gene: TRBV24-1; d_gene: TRBD1; abundance: -; j_gene: TRBJ2-1; CDR3nt: TGTGCCGTTACCGGGACAGGGCATGAGCAGTTCTTC; CDR3aa: CAVTGTGHEQFF
v_gene: TRBV10-3; d_gene: -; abundance: -; j_gene: TRBJ2-7; CDR3nt: TGTGCCATCAGCCGGGACTCCACCTACGAGCAGTACTTC; CDR3aa: CAISRDSTYEQYF
v_gene: TRBV4-2; d_gene: TRBD1; abundance: -; j_gene: TRBJ2-7; CDR3nt: TGTGCCAGCAGCCAAGACAGGGGGTCCTACGAGCAGTACTTC; CDR3aa: CASSQDRGSYEQYF
v_gene: TRBV19; d_gene: -; abundance: -; j_gene: TRBJ1-5; CDR3nt: TGTGCCGCAGGGCAACAGGGCAATCAGCCCCAGCATTTT; CDR3aa: CAAGQQGNQPQHF
v_gene: TRBV27; d_gene: -; abundance: -; j_gene: TRBJ1-1; CDR3nt: TGTGCCAGCAGTTTCACAGAGACCCACGAAGCTTTCTTT; CDR3aa: CASSFTETHEAFF
v_gene: TRBV10-3; d_gene: TRBD2; abundance: -; j_gene: TRBJ2-3; CDR3nt: TGTGCCATCAACCGGGACGGGGGGGAAGATACGCAGTATTTT; CDR3aa: CAINRDGGEDTQYF
v_gene: TRBV5-1; d_gene: TRBD1; abundance: -; j_gene: TRBJ2-7; CDR3nt: TGCGCCAGCAGCACCCGGACAGGGGGCACCTACGAGCAGTACTTC; CDR3aa: CASSTRTGGTYEQYF
v_gene: TRBV29-1; d_gene: -; abundance: -; j_gene: TRBJ1-1; CDR3nt: TGCAGCGGCGAACAGATATTCAACACTGAAGCTTTCTTT; CDR3aa: CSGEQIFNTEAFF
v_gene: TRBV11-2; d_gene: TRBD2; abundance: once; j_gene: TRBJ2-7; CDR3nt: TGTGCCAGCAGCTCGGTACTTGGGACTAGCGGATACGAGCAGTACTTC; CDR3aa: CASSSVLGTSGYEQYF
v_gene: TRBV19; d_gene: -; abundance: -; j_gene: TRBJ1-2; CDR3nt: TGTGCCAGTAGTGAGGACAGCTCTGGGGCCTATGGCTACACCTTC; CDR3aa: CASSEDSSGAYGYTF